What follows are 8 T cell receptor beta chains derived from one specimen sequenced in a study of T cell responses to AZD1222 COVID-19 vaccine. TCRdb keeps only in-frame clones here, not all; method: immunoSEQ multiplex PCR. Of about 130,000 clones listed, about 85% are singletons. The sequenced sample was peripheral blood, obtained 28 days after the second AZD1222 dose. The receptor source for this set is an adult who received the AZD1222 COVID-19 vaccine.

The chain links TRBV6-5 to TRBJ1-1; unclear D gene. The V end was cut by 6 bases, the J end by 0 bases, with 8 bases between. The CDR3 has 13 residues. In germline, CDR1 is MNHEY, CDR2 SVGAGI. The CDR3 region has the DNA TGTGCCAGCAGGCACGACCTGAACACTGAAGCTTTCTTT. It encodes CASRHDLNTEAFF.

The chain combines TRBV6-6 with TRBJ2-5; TRBD1 is a possible D gene (6 bases). Trimming stripped 8 bases from V and 4 bases from J, with 11 bases between. In germline, CDR1 is MNHNY, CDR2 SVGAGI (reference sequence). The length of the CDR3 is 12 residues. The CDR3 reads CASQGTVETQYF. In DNA, the CDR3 is TGTGCCAGCCAGGGGACCGTAGAGACCCAGTACTTC.

This clone has just a few counts. The chain links TRBV19 to TRBJ1-1; D remains unclear. Between the trimmed V and J ends, which lost 7 bases and 6 bases, there was a span of 9 bases. CDR3 length: 11 amino acids. The germline V gene encodes CDR1 LNHDA and CDR2 SQIVND (reference sequence). Here the CDR3 reads CASTVGAEAFF. Written as DNA, the CDR3 is TGTGCCAGTACCGTTGGGGCTGAAGCTTTCTTT.

This chain uses TRBV30 with TRBJ1-6; weak D call: TRBD1 (5 bases). The CDR3 loop spans 17 amino acids. V shed 4 bases and J shed 0 bases, with 16 bases lying between them. CDR1 is GTSNPN, CDR2 SVGIG, per germline (reference sequence). CDR3 loop: CAWTVDRGSSYNSPLHF. The DNA for the CDR3 is TGTGCCTGGACGGTGGATCGGGGGAGCTCCTATAATTCACCCCTCCACTTT.

This rearrangement joins TRBV21-1 to TRBJ1-5; the table's D call, TRBD1, has no DNA check behind it. TRBV21-1 is classified as a pseudogene. The CDR3 totals 19 residues. Here the CDR3 DNA reads TGTGCCAGCAACGATGGTTCGGGACAGGGGGGAGATAGCAATCAGCCCCAGCATTTT. Protein: CASNDGSGQGGDSNQPQHF.

This clone has more than one count but fewer than ten. The J gene is TRBJ1-5, the V gene TRBV4-3; D uncertain. Germline CDR1 and CDR2: LGHNA and YSLEER. This CDR3 is 13 amino acids long. Deletions cut 4 bases from V and 2 bases from J, with 6 bases between. The CDR3 DNA sequence: TGCGCCAGCAGCCGGGCCCGCAATCAGCCCCAGCATTTT. Its translation is CASSRARNQPQHF.

The rearrangement joins TRBV6-5 to TRBJ1-2; TRBD1 aligns across 7 bases. V was clipped by 6 bases and J by 7 bases; unmatched bases: 11. CDR1 is MNHEY and CDR2 is SVGAGI in the germline V gene. The CDR3 totals 14 residues. The CDR3 coding sequence is TGTGCCAGCAGGATCACATCTGGGACAGCTGGCTACACCTTC. Its translation: CASRITSGTAGYTF.

The rearrangement uses TRBV24-1 and TRBJ2-7; TRBD1 matches at 8 bases. J was trimmed by 5 bases and V by 4 bases; bases with no gene match: 9. The germline gives CDR1 KGHDR, CDR2 SFDVKD. The CDR3 has 15 residues. The CDR3 DNA follows: TGTGCCACCAGTGACCGGACAGGGCGGGCTGACGAGCAGTACTTC. Translated: CATSDRTGRADEQYF.